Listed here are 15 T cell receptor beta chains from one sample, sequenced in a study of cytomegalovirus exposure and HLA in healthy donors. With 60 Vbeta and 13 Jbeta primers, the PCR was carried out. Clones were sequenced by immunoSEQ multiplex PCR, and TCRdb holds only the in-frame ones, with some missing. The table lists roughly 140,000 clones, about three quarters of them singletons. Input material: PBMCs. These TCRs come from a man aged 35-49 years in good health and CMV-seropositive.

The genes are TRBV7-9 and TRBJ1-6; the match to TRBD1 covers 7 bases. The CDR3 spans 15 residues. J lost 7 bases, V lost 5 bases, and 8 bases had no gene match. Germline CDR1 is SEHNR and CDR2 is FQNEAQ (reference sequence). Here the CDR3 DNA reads TGTGCCAGCAGCCTAGACGGGACAGAGAATTCACCCCTCCACTTT. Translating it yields CASSLDGTENSPLHF.

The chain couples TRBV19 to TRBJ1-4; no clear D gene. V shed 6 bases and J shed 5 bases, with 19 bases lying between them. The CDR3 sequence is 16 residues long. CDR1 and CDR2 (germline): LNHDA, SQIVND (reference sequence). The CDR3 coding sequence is TGTGCCAGTAGCGCTGCTAACTCCGGGTCGAATGAAAAACTGTTTTTT. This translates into CASSAANSGSNEKLFF. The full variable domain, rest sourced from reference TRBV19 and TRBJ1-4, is DGGITQSPKYLFRKEGQNVTLSCEQNLNHDAMYWYRQDPGQGLRLIYYSQIVNDFQKGDIAEGYSVSREKKESFPLTVTSAQKNPTAFYLCASSAANSGSNEKLFFGSGTQLSVL.

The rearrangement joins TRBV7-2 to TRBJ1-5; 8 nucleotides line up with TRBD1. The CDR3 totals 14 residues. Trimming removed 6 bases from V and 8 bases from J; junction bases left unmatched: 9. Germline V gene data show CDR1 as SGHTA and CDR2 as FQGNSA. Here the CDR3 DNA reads TGTGCCAGCAGTACGTTACAGGGGGGGGAGCCCCAGCATTTT. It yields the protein CASSTLQGGEPQHF.

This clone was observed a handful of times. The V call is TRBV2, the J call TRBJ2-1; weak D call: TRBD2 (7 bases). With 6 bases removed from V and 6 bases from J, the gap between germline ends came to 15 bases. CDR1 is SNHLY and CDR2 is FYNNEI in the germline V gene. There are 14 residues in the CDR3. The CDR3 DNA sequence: TGTGCCAGCAGATGGGGAGGGGGTATCAATGAGCAGTTCTTC. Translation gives CASRWGGGINEQFF.

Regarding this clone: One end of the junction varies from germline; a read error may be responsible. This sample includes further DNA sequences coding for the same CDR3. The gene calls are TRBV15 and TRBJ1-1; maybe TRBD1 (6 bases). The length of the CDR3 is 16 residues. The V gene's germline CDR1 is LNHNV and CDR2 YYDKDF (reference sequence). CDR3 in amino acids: CATSRPLDRLNTEAFF. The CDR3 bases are TGTGCCACCAGCAGACCATTAGACAGGCTGAACACTGAGGCTTTCTTT.

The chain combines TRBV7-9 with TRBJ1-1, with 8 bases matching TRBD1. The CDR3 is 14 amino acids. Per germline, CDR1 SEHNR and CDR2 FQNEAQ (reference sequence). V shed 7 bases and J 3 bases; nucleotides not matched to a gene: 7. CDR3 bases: TGTGCCAGCACCCTTAACAGGGGGGACACTGAAGCTTTCTTT. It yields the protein CASTLNRGDTEAFF.

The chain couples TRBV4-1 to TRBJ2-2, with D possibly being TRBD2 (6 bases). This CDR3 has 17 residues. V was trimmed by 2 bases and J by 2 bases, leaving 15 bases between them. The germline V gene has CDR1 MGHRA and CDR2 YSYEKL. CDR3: CASSQRWGVTNTGELFF. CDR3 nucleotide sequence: TGCGCCAGCAGCCAACGCTGGGGGGTTACCAACACCGGGGAGCTGTTTTTT.

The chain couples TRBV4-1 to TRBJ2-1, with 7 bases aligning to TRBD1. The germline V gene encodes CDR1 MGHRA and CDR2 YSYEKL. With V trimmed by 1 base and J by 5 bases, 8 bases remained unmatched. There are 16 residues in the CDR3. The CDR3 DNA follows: TGCGCCAGCAGCCAAGGTATGGGACAGAGGGACAATGAGCAGTTCTTC. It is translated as CASSQGMGQRDNEQFF.

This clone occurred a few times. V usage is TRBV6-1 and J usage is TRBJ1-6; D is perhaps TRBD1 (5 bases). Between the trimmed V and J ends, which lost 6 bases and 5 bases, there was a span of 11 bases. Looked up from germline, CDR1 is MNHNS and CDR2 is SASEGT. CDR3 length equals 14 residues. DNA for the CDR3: TGTGCCAGCAGGACACAGGAAGATAATTCACCCCTCCACTTT. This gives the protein CASRTQEDNSPLHF.

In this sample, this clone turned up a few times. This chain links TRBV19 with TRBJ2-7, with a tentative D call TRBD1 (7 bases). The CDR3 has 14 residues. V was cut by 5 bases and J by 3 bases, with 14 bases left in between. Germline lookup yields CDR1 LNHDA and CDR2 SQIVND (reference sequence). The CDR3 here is CASSGGGFSYEQYF. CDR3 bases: TGTGCCAGTAGTGGAGGGGGCTTTAGCTACGAGCAGTACTTC. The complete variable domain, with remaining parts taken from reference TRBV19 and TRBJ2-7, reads DGGITQSPKYLFRKEGQNVTLSCEQNLNHDAMYWYRQDPGQGLRLIYYSQIVNDFQKGDIAEGYSVSREKKESFPLTVTSAQKNPTAFYLCASSGGGFSYEQYFGPGTRLTVT.

CDR3 in DNA: TGTGCCAGCTCTCCTTCCTCCGCGGGAAGGGTGAACACCATATATTTT. Translating it yields CASSPSSAGRVNTIYF. The chain couples TRBV18 to TRBJ1-3; D not certain. CDR1 is KGHSH, CDR2 LQKENI, per germline. CDR3 length: 16 residues. Trimming shortened V by 6 bases and J by 7 bases, and 22 bases separated the two germline ends.

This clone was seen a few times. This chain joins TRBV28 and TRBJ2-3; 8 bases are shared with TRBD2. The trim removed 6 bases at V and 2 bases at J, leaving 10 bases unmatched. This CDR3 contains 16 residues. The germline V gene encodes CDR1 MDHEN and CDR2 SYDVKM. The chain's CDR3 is CASRSGGRPSTDTQYF. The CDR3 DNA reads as TGTGCCAGCAGGTCTGGCGGGAGGCCCTCCACAGATACGCAGTATTTT.

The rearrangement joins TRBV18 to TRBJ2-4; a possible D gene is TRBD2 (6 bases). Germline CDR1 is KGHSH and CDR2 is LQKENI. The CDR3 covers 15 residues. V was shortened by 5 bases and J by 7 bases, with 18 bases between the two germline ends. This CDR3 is CASSIQAPAGNIQYF. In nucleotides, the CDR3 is TGTGCCAGCTCAATTCAGGCACCCGCGGGGAACATTCAGTACTTC.

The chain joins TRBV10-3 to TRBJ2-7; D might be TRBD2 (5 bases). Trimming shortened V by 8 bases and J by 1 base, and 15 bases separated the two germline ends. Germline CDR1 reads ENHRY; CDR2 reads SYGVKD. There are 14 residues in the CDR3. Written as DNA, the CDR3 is TGTGCCATCTCCGAACTCGGCGGGTCCTACGAGCAGTACTTC. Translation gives CAISELGGSYEQYF.

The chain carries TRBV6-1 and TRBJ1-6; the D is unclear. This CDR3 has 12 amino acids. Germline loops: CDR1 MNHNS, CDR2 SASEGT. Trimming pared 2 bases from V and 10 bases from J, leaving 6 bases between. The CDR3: CASSEPPSPLHF. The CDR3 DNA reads TGTGCCAGCAGTGAACCCCCATCACCCCTCCACTTT.